This section outlines one TCR beta chain sequence together with its context. What it recognizes is unknown. The method was immunoSEQ multiplex PCR; TCRdb's version includes in-frame clones alone and lacks a portion of them. This sample yields approximately 39,000 clones, of which about nine tenths are seen a single time; about 4.2% belongs to the top ten. This record belongs to a study of OX40 agonist ivuxolimab in advanced cancers. Study as a whole: Patients got intravenous ivuxolimab at 0.01 to 10 mg/kg every 2 weeks. Having had anti-PD-1, anti-PD-L1 or anti-CTLA-4 therapy before was allowed, and about 42% had some. Regarding the study as a whole: In general, CD8+ T cells held more expanded clones than CD4+ did, on average. Which antigen the expanded peripheral T cells recognized is unknown.

CDR1 and CDR2 (germline): MNHEY, SVGAGI. V was shortened by 0 bases and J by 0 bases, with 6 bases between the two germline ends. The CDR3 totals 16 residues. The sample was CD4+ or CD8+ T cells sorted from blood, taken in a trial of the OX40 agonist ivuxolimab. This receptor was obtained from an adult with an advanced solid tumor such as melanoma, head and neck, liver or kidney cancer. This chain uses TRBV6-5 with TRBJ1-6; no clear D. CDR3 sequence (DNA): TGTGCCAGCAGTTACTCTACGAGCTCCTATAATTCACCCCTCCACTTT. It codes for CASSYSTSSYNSPLHF.